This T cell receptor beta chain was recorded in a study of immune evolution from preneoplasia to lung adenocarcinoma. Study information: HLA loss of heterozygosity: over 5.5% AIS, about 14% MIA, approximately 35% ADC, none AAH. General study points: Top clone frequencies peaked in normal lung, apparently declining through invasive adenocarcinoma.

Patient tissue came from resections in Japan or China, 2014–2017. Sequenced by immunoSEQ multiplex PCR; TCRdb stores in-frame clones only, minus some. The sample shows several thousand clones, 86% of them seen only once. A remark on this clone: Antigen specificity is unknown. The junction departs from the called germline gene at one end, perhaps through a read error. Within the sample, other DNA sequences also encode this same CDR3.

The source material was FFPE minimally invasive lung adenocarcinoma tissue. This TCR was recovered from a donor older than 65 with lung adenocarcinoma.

This CDR3 is CASSSNSYNEQFF. The CDR3 nucleotides are TGCGCCAGCAGTTCCAACTCCTACAATGAGCAGTTCTTC. This chain uses TRBV6-4 with TRBJ2-1, with no clear D. The CDR3 totals 13 residues. From germline, CDR1 is MRHNA and CDR2 SNTAGT.